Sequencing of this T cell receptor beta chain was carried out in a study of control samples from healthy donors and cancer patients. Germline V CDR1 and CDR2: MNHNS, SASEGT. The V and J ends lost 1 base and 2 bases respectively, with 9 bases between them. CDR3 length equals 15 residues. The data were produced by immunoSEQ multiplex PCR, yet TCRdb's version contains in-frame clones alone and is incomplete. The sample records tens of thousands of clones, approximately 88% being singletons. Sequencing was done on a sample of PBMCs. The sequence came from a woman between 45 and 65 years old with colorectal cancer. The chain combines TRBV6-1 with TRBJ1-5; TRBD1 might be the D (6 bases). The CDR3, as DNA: TGTGCCAGCAGTGAAGGGGGGCTCGGCAATCAGCCCCAGCATTTT. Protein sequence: CASSEGGLGNQPQHF.